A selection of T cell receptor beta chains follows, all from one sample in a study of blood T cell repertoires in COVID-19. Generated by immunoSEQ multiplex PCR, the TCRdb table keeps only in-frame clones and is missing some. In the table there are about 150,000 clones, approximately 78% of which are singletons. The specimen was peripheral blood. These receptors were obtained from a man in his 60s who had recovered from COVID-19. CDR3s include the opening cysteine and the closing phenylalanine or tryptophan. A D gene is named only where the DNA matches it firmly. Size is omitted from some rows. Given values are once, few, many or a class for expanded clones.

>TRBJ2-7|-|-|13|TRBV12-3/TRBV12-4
TGTGCCAGCAGTTCAGGGTTCCGGAACGAGCAGTACTTC
CASSSGFRNEQYF
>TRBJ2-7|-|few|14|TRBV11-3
TGTGCCAGCAGCACCGGGACGGCCCAGACAGGGCAGTACTTC
CASSTGTAQTGQYF
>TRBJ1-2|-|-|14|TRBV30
TGTGCCTGGAGTGTCGCAGGAACAAGCAGCGGCTACACCTTC
CAWSVAGTSSGYTF
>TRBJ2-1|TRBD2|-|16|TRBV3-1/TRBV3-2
TGTGCCAGCAGCACGGCTAGCGGGGGGCCCTACAATGAGCAGTTCTTC
CASSTASGGPYNEQFF
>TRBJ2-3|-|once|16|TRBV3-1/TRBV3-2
TGTGCCAGCAGCCAAGTTGCCCAAACTAGCACAGATACGCAGTATTTT
CASSQVAQTSTDTQYF
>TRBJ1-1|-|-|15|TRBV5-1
TGCGCCAGCAGCTTATCGGGAAGAATCAACACTGAAGCTTTCTTT
CASSLSGRINTEAFF
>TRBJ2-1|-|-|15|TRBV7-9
TGTGCCAGCAGCTTAGAGACAGGTTATTACAATGAGCAGTTCTTC
CASSLETGYYNEQFF
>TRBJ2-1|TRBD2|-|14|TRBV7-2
TGTGCCAGCAGCTCACTAGCGGGGGTTTCTGAGCAGTTCTTC
CASSSLAGVSEQFF
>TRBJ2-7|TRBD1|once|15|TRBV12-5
TGTGCTAGTGGTTACACTCCGGACAGGGGAGCCGAGCAGTACTTC
CASGYTPDRGAEQYF
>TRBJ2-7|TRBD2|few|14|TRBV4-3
TGCGCCAGCAGCCAACAAGCGGGAGCTCATGAGCAGTACTTC
CASSQQAGAHEQYF
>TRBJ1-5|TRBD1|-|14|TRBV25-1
TGTGCCAGCCAACAGACAGGGATTAATCAGCCCCAGCATTTT
CASQQTGINQPQHF
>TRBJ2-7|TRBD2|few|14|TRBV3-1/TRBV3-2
TGTGCCCGCCTGTGGCGGGAGCCCTCCTACGAGCAGTACTTC
CARLWREPSYEQYF
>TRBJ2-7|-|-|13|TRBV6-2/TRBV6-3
TGTGCCAGCAGTTACTCGGCTTCCTACGAGCAGTACTTC
CASSYSASYEQYF
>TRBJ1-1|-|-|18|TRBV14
TGTGCCAGCAGCCCAGGGTCGGTGGGGCGGGGGCGAGCCACTGAAGCTTTCTTT
CASSPGSVGRGRATEAFF
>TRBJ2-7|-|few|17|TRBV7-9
TGTGCCAGCAGCCTCAACCGTTTACAGGGCAGCTCCTACGAGCAGTACTTC
CASSLNRLQGSSYEQYF
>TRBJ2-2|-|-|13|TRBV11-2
TGTGCCAGCAGCTTACGGAACACCGGGGAGCTGTTTTTT
CASSLRNTGELFF
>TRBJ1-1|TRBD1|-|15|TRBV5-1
TGCGCCAGCAGCTTGTTCGGGACAGGGGACACTGAAGCTTTCTTT
CASSLFGTGDTEAFF
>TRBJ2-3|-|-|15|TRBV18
TGTGCCAGCTCAGCGAGACAGGCCAGCACAGATACGCAGTATTTT
CASSARQASTDTQYF
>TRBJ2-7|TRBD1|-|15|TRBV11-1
TGTGCCAGCAGCTTAGAAGCGGGACAGGGGCGCGAGCAGTACTTC
CASSLEAGQGREQYF
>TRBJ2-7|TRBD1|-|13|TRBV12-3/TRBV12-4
TGTGCCAGCAGTAAAAACGACAGGGGCGAGCAGTACTTC
CASSKNDRGEQYF
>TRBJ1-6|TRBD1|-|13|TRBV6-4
TGTGCCAGCATGGGGACAGTTTTTCCACCCCTCCACTTT
CASMGTVFPPLHF
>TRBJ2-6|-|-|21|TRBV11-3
TGTGCCAGCAGCTTAGATCTTTTCCCGCTGATACAGAGCTCTGGGGCCAACGTCCTGACTTTC
CASSLDLFPLIQSSGANVLTF
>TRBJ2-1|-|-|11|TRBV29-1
TGCAGCGTTGGTCAGGGGCATGAGCAGTTCTTC
CSVGQGHEQFF
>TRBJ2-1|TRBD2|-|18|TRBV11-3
TGTGCCAGCAGCTTAGACCTTAGCGGGAGGTTTGTTTACAATGAGCAGTTCTTC
CASSLDLSGRFVYNEQFF
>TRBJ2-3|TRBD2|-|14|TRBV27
TGTGCCAGCAAACTAGCGGGGGCGGGAGATACGCAGTATTTT
CASKLAGAGDTQYF
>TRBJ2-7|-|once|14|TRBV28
TGTGCCAGCACCCCTCCGACAGATAGCTACGAGCAGTACTTC
CASTPPTDSYEQYF
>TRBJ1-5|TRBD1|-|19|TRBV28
TGTGCCAGCAGTGGGAAGGGACAGGGGGCCAGTTATAGCAATCAGCCCCAGCATTTT
CASSGKGQGASYSNQPQHF
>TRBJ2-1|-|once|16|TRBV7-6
TGTGCCAGCAGCTTAGTCTGGACAGAGATTAACAATGAGCAGTTCTTC
CASSLVWTEINNEQFF
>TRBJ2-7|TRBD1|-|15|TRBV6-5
TGTGCCAGCAGCCTGCTTCGGGACAGACCCTACGAGCAGTACTTC
CASSLLRDRPYEQYF
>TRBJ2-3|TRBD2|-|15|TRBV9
TGTGCCAGCAGCGTAGTGGGACTAGCATCAGATACGCAGTATTTT
CASSVVGLASDTQYF
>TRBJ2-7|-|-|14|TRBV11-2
TGTGCCAGCAGCTTAGAAGTACAGACCTACGAGCAGTACTTC
CASSLEVQTYEQYF
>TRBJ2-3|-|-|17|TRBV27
TGTGCCAGCAGTCCCAACAAAGGTAGCGCCAGCCCAGATACGCAGTATTTT
CASSPNKGSASPDTQYF
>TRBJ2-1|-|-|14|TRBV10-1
TGCGCCAGCAAACAGCTCCGACCCTACAATGAGCAGTTCTTC
CASKQLRPYNEQFF
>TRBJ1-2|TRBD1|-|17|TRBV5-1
TGCGCCAGCAGCTTGTTAGGGACAGGGGGTAGTGCAGATGGCTACACCTTC
CASSLLGTGGSADGYTF
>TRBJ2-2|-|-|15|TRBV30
TGTGCCTGGAGCGTACGGACAGTTCACACCGGGGAGCTGTTTTTT
CAWSVRTVHTGELFF
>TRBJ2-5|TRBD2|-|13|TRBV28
TGTGCCAGCAGTCCCGGGAGGGTGGAGACCCAGTACTTC
CASSPGRVETQYF
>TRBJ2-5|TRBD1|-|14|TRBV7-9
TGTGCCAGCAGCTTATGGAAGGGACAGGAGACCCAGTACTTC
CASSLWKGQETQYF
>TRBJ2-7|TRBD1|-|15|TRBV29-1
TGCAGCGTTGAAAGAGTCCAGGGGGCGGGCGGGGAGCAGTACTTC
CSVERVQGAGGEQYF
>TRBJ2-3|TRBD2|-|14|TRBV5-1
TGCGCCAGCAGCTTGCGGGGGGGCAGAGATACGCAGTATTTT
CASSLRGGRDTQYF
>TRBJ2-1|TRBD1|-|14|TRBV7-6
TGTGCCAGCAGCTTAGCGCTAGGGGGCGGCGAGCAGTTCTTC
CASSLALGGGEQFF
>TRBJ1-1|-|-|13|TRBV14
TGTGCCAGCAGCCAATATGCGGACACTGAAGCTTTCTTT
CASSQYADTEAFF
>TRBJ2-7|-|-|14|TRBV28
TGTGCCAGCAGGGGGGGACAGTTCCCCTACGAGCAGTACTTC
CASRGGQFPYEQYF
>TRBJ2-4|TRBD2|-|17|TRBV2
TGTGCCAGCGCGGGACTAGCGGATGAACTAGCCAAAAACATTCAGTACTTC
CASAGLADELAKNIQYF
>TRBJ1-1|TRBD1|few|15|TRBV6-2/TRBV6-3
TGTGCCAGCAGCCACGACAGGGCCCTGAACACTGAAGCTTTCTTT
CASSHDRALNTEAFF
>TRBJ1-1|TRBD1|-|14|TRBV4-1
TGCGCCAGCAGGGGGACAGCCCTGAACACTGAAGCTTTCTTT
CASRGTALNTEAFF
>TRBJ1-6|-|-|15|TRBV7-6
TGTGCCAGCAGCTCCACACGAGGTGGTCATTCACCCCTCCACTTT
CASSSTRGGHSPLHF
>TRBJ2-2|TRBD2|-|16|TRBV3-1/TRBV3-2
TGTGCCAGCAGCCAAGGTACTAGCGGGAACACCGGGGAGCTGTTTTTT
CASSQGTSGNTGELFF
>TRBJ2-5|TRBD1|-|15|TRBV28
TGTGCCAGCAGTTCGCGGGACAGGGTTGGGGAGACCCAGTACTTC
CASSSRDRVGETQYF
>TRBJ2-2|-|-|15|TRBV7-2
TGTGCCAGCAGCCCGCGTTTCGCGAACACCGGGGAGCTGTTTTTT
CASSPRFANTGELFF
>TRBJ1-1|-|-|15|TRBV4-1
TGCGCCAGCAGCCAAGATTTCCCGAGGGACACTGAAGCTTTCTTT
CASSQDFPRDTEAFF
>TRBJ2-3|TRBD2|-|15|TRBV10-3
TGTGCCATCGCTAACCTAGCGGGAGCTAAATGGACGCAGTATTTT
CAIANLAGAKWTQYF
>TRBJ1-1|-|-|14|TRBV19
TGTGCCAGTAGTTCTTCTGGGCCTGACACTGAAGCTTTCTTT
CASSSSGPDTEAFF
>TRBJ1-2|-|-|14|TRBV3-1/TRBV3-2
TGTGCCAGCAGCCACGGGGAAGCTAACTATGGCTACACCTTC
CASSHGEANYGYTF
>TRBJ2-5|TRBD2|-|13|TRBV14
TGTGCCAGCAGCCAAAGCGGGGCAGAGACCCAGTACTTC
CASSQSGAETQYF
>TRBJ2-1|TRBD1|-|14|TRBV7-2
TGTGCCAGCAGCTTAAGACAGGGTGTTAATGAGCAGTTCTTC
CASSLRQGVNEQFF